These T cell receptor beta chains were read from a single sample in a study of T cells in tuberculosis. Sequencing was performed with immunoSEQ multiplex PCR; in TCRdb, only in-frame clones are kept and a portion is missing. The sample includes about 49,000 clones, 90% to 95% of them seen just once. The sequencing used PBMCs, collected at tuberculosis diagnosis. These receptors all come from an adult with tuberculosis. Both conserved end residues are part of each CDR3. The D gene is left open where the match is weak.

d_gene: -; j_gene: TRBJ2-3; v_gene: TRBV6-4; CDR3aa: CASSAGGTDTQYF; CDR3nt: TGTGCCAGCAGTGCAGGGGGCACAGATACGCAGTATTTT
d_gene: -; j_gene: TRBJ1-1; v_gene: TRBV10-3; CDR3aa: CAISETGNTEAFF; CDR3nt: TGTGCCATCAGTGAGACAGGGAACACTGAAGCTTTCTTT
d_gene: TRBD2; j_gene: TRBJ2-7; v_gene: TRBV19; CDR3aa: CASSVSGSKYEQYF; CDR3nt: TGTGCCAGTAGTGTTAGCGGGAGTAAGTACGAGCAGTACTTC
d_gene: -; j_gene: TRBJ2-2; v_gene: TRBV10-3; CDR3aa: CAISAVVNTGELFF; CDR3nt: TGTGCCATCAGTGCCGTAGTGAACACCGGGGAGCTGTTTTTT
d_gene: TRBD1; j_gene: TRBJ2-1; v_gene: TRBV5-6; CDR3aa: CASSSGQGSYNEQFF; CDR3nt: TGTGCCAGCAGCTCGGGACAGGGCTCCTACAATGAGCAGTTCTTC
d_gene: TRBD1; j_gene: TRBJ1-1; v_gene: TRBV29-1; CDR3aa: CSGRIPTTGTAFF; CDR3nt: TGCAGCGGTAGGATCCCAACGACAGGGACAGCTTTCTTT
d_gene: TRBD1; j_gene: TRBJ2-1; v_gene: TRBV18; CDR3aa: CASSLGQGALNEQFF; CDR3nt: TGTGCCAGCTCACTGGGACAGGGGGCTCTCAATGAGCAGTTCTTC
d_gene: -; j_gene: TRBJ2-2; v_gene: TRBV7-2; CDR3aa: CASSRFSRTGELFF; CDR3nt: TGTGCCAGCAGCCGTTTCTCGCGCACCGGGGAGCTGTTTTTT
d_gene: -; j_gene: TRBJ1-2; v_gene: TRBV5-1; CDR3aa: CASSLQGTNGYTF; CDR3nt: TGCGCCAGCAGCTTACAGGGCACGAATGGCTACACCTTC
d_gene: -; j_gene: TRBJ1-1; v_gene: TRBV5-6; CDR3aa: CASSYEKTADRTRTEAFF; CDR3nt: TGTGCCAGCAGCTACGAAAAAACAGCTGATCGTACCCGGACTGAAGCTTTCTTT
d_gene: TRBD2; j_gene: TRBJ2-1; v_gene: TRBV5-1; CDR3aa: CASSSGTSDRNEQFF; CDR3nt: TGCGCCAGCAGCTCCGGGACTAGCGATAGGAATGAGCAGTTCTTC
d_gene: TRBD2; j_gene: TRBJ2-3; v_gene: TRBV19; CDR3aa: CASKRVAGVGTDTQYF; CDR3nt: TGTGCCAGTAAAAGGGTAGCGGGAGTAGGGACAGATACGCAGTATTTT
d_gene: TRBD2; j_gene: TRBJ2-1; v_gene: TRBV5-1; CDR3aa: CASSLDGAGTSLFF; CDR3nt: TGCGCCAGCAGCTTGGATGGGGCCGGGACTAGTCTCTTCTTC
d_gene: -; j_gene: TRBJ2-1; v_gene: TRBV25-1; CDR3aa: CASSDPGGRTLNEQFF; CDR3nt: TGTGCCAGCAGTGATCCCGGCGGGCGGACCCTCAATGAGCAGTTCTTC